The 30 T cell receptor beta chains in this list originate from one sample, sequenced in a study of CD8 T cells in ankylosing spondylitis. Findings of the study overall: Seemingly distinctive of ankylosing spondylitis blood was a TCR beta motif formed by eight highly homologous variants.

The antigens of these receptors remain unknown. MiXCR was run by TCRdb on the 5' RACE reads, yielding one entry per CDR3 protein. The sample carries under 950,000 distinct CDR3 sequences, under 20% recorded once. The sequenced material came from blood, either unsorted or a sorted T cell fraction (not recorded which). The receptors were sampled from a male donor with ankylosing spondylitis.

The rearrangement links TRBV15 to TRBJ1-6; D remains unclear. Germline V lookup: CDR1 LNHNV, CDR2 YYDKDF (reference sequence). This CDR3 is 14 amino acids long. Trimming left V 0 bases short and J 6 bases short, with 6 bases between. CDR3: CATSREQTNSPLHF. The CDR3 DNA is TGTGCCACCAGCAGAGAACAGACTAATTCACCCCTCCACTTT.

The chain carries TRBV7-2 and TRBJ2-4; a weak D match, TRBD2 (5 bases). V gave up 4 bases and J gave up 7 bases, with 17 bases separating them. CDR1 and CDR2 from the germline V gene are SGHTA and FQGNSA. The CDR3 covers 15 residues. The CDR3 spells CASSSHGVQGNIQYF. The CDR3 nucleotides are TGTGCCAGCAGCTCCCACGGGGTTCAAGGGAACATTCAGTACTTC.

The CDR3 coding sequence is TGCAGCGGGGCGCAAGGGGAAGCTTTCTTT. Its translation is CSGAQGEAFF. This chain uses TRBV29-1 with TRBJ1-1, with unresolved D. Germline assignment: CDR1 SQVTM and CDR2 ANQGSEA. Trimming stripped 7 bases from V and 8 bases from J, with 11 bases between. The CDR3 has 10 residues.

A few counts support this clonotype. V is TRBV9 and J is TRBJ2-1; 11 nucleotides line up with TRBD2. The ends lost 0 bases at V and 2 bases at J; junction bases unmatched: 4. The CDR3 runs 17 residues. Germline V gives CDR1 SGDLS, CDR2 YYNGEE. Here the CDR3 reads CASSVVSSGGTYNEQFF. In DNA, the CDR3 is TGTGCCAGCAGCGTAGTTTCTAGCGGGGGGACCTACAATGAGCAGTTCTTC. The whole variable domain, remainder taken from reference TRBV9 and TRBJ2-1, is DSGVTQTPKHLITATGQRVTLRCSPRSGDLSVYWYQQSLDQGLQFLIQYYNGEERAKGNILERFSAQQFPDLHSELNLSSLELGDSALYFCASSVVSSGGTYNEQFFGPGTRLTVL.

This clonotype was seen more than once but under ten times. The chain employs TRBV25-1 and TRBJ1-1; D call uncertain. This CDR3 is 15 amino acids long. The germline V gene has CDR1 MGHDK and CDR2 SYGVNS. V lost 1 base and J 3 bases, leaving 12 bases between the germline ends. CDR3 protein: CASSELWVADTEAFF. In DNA, the CDR3 is TGTGCCAGCAGTGAATTGTGGGTCGCCGACACTGAAGCTTTCTTT. The full variable domain, in which reference TRBV25-1 and TRBJ1-1 provide the parts outside the CDR3, is EADIYQTPRYLVIGTGKKITLECSQTMGHDKMYWYQQDPGMELHLIHYSYGVNSTEKGDLSSESTVSRIRTEHFPLTLESARPSHTSQYLCASSELWVADTEAFFGQGTRLTVV.

This clonotype showed up just a few times. This chain uses TRBV29-1 with TRBJ1-3; the D is unclear. Trimming took off 7 bases at V and 0 bases at J, with 13 bases between the two ends. CDR3 length equals 14 residues. Germline values: CDR1 SQVTM, CDR2 ANQGSEA. The CDR3 bases are TGCAGCGGACGTGGAGCCGTCTCTGGAAACACCATATATTTT. As protein: CSGRGAVSGNTIYF.

This clonotype appeared a few times. The V call is TRBV5-1, the J call TRBJ2-3; D remains ambiguous. The V and J ends lost 4 bases and 4 bases respectively, with 19 bases between them. From germline, CDR1 is SGHRS and CDR2 YFSETQ. The CDR3 loop spans 16 amino acids. CDR3 DNA sequence: TGCGCCAGCAGCCCGACCGGTCCTAGGAGCGCAGATACGCAGTATTTT. Its protein is CASSPTGPRSADTQYF.

There are a few counts of this clonotype. The chain has TRBV20-1 and TRBJ2-2; TRBD2 is a possible D gene (6 bases). Germline CDR1 DFQATT, CDR2 SNEGSKA (reference sequence). The CDR3 is 14 amino acids. V lost 3 bases, J lost 8 bases, and 16 bases lay in between. CDR3 sequence: CSARGGAGGGELFF. The CDR3 DNA reads as TGCAGTGCTAGGGGGGGAGCCGGCGGGGGGGAGCTGTTTTTT.

The V and J genes are TRBV7-2 and TRBJ1-1; D is uncertain. CDR3 length: 14 amino acids. The germline gives CDR1 SGHTA, CDR2 FQGNSA. V lost 3 bases and J 6 bases, leaving 14 bases between the germline ends. The CDR3 region is CASSFGGKIPEAFF. The CDR3 DNA reads TGTGCCAGCAGCTTCGGAGGGAAAATTCCTGAAGCTTTCTTT.

This clonotype was seen at least ten times. J is TRBJ2-1 and V is TRBV4-2; 9 nucleotides agree with TRBD2. With V trimmed by 2 bases and J by 6 bases, 14 bases remained unmatched. The germline gives CDR1 LGHNA, CDR2 YNFKEQ. The CDR3 length is 18 residues. CDR3 sequence: CASSQKVSSGGQVNEQFF. The CDR3 DNA sequence: TGTGCCAGCAGCCAAAAGGTCTCAAGCGGGGGGCAGGTCAATGAGCAGTTCTTC.

The rearrangement joins TRBV9 to TRBJ2-5, with D maybe TRBD1 (5 bases). Germline CDR1 is SGDLS and CDR2 is YYNGEE. The CDR3 totals 15 residues. The V gene lost 0 bases and the J gene lost 4 bases, with 13 bases spanning the gap. The DNA of the CDR3 is TGTGCCAGCAGCGTAGATTCCAGGGATGGAGAGACCCAGTACTTC. Protein sequence: CASSVDSRDGETQYF.

The chain uses TRBV3-1 and TRBJ1-1; D not resolved. Germline CDR1 is LGHDT and CDR2 is YNNKEL (reference sequence). The CDR3 has 13 residues. V lost 0 bases and J 10 bases, leaving 12 bases between the germline ends. The CDR3 DNA reads TGTGCCAGCAGCCAAGAGGCTGGGTTTGGAGCTTTCTTT. Translated: CASSQEAGFGAFF.

This clonotype came up a few times. The J gene is TRBJ2-1, the V gene TRBV6-1, with 10 bases lining up with TRBD1. The CDR3 has 14 residues. V was clipped by 4 bases and J by 9 bases; unmatched bases: 6. CDR1 is MNHNS, CDR2 SASEGT, per germline. For the CDR3, the DNA is TGTGCCAGCAGTGCGTTGACAGGGGGCGGTGAGCAGTTCTTC. Its protein is CASSALTGGGEQFF.

V usage is TRBV6-1 and J usage is TRBJ1-5; tentative D call: TRBD1 (6 bases). V dropped 5 bases and J dropped 7 bases, with 15 bases sitting between them. The length of the CDR3 is 14 residues. Germline assignment: CDR1 MNHNS and CDR2 SASEGT. The CDR3 loop reads CASSPDQGRQPQHF. The CDR3 DNA reads as TGTGCCAGCAGTCCGGACCAGGGGAGGCAGCCCCAGCATTTT.

J is TRBJ1-1 and V is TRBV29-1; TRBD1 matches at 8 bases. Per the germline V gene, CDR1 is SQVTM and CDR2 is ANQGSEA. The CDR3 has 12 amino acids. V trimming: 7 bases; J trimming: 5 bases; junction bases outside the gene matches: 6. CDR3 sequence: CSADRVRTEAFF. CDR3 sequence (DNA): TGCAGCGCGGACAGGGTGAGAACTGAAGCTTTCTTT.

The chain has TRBV20-1 and TRBJ2-1; TRBD2 matches at 8 bases. This CDR3 has 17 residues. CDR1 and CDR2 from the germline V gene are DFQATT and SNEGSKA (reference sequence). With V trimmed by 6 bases and J by 3 bases, 16 bases remained unmatched. The CDR3 reads CSATIPTSGLDYNEQFF. In DNA form, the CDR3 reads TGCAGTGCCACTATCCCCACTAGCGGTTTAGACTACAATGAGCAGTTCTTC.

The chain employs TRBV5-6 and TRBJ2-5, with TRBD2 as a possible D gene (5 bases). Per the germline V gene, CDR1 is SGHDT and CDR2 is YYEEEE. V lost 2 bases, J lost 5 bases, and 13 bases lay in between. This CDR3 comprises 14 residues. The CDR3 loop is CASSFGDSGETQYF. In nucleotides, the CDR3 is TGTGCCAGCAGCTTCGGGGATTCTGGGGAGACCCAGTACTTC. The full variable domain, its missing parts supplied by reference TRBV5-6 and TRBJ2-5, is DAGVTQSPTHLIKTRGQQVTLRCSPKSGHDTVSWYQQALGQGPQFIFQYYEEEERQRGNFPDRFSGHQFPNYSSELNVNALLLGDSALYLCASSFGDSGETQYFGPGTRLLVL.

The V and J genes are TRBV12-3 or TRBV12-4 and TRBJ2-2, with D possibly TRBD2 on 5 matching bases. The length of the CDR3 is 14 residues. Trimming took off 6 bases at V and 6 bases at J, with 14 bases between the two ends. The CDR3, as DNA: TGTGCCAGCAGCCGAAAACTAGTATCCGGGGAGCTGTTTTTT. It translates to CASSRKLVSGELFF.

The chain combines TRBV20-1 with TRBJ2-7; D unresolved. The CDR3 runs 13 residues. Trimming cost V 5 bases and J 4 bases, with 15 bases left between them. The germline CDR1 and CDR2 sequences are DFQATT and SNEGSKA (reference sequence). This CDR3 reads CSASVLSKYEQYF. The CDR3 region has the DNA TGCAGTGCTTCCGTTCTAAGTAAATACGAGCAGTACTTC.

This chain links TRBV9 with TRBJ2-1, with TRBD2 matching 11 bases. The length of the CDR3 is 17 residues. The germline V gene encodes CDR1 SGDLS and CDR2 YYNGEE. Trimming cost V 3 bases and J 4 bases; bases outside gene matches: 9. In nucleotides, the CDR3 is TGTGCCAGCAGCGAGGGGGACGGACTAGCGGGTTACAATGAGCAGTTCTTC. Translating it yields CASSEGDGLAGYNEQFF.

The chain couples TRBV2 to TRBJ2-7; 11 positions match TRBD1. The V segment lost 6 bases and the J segment 2 bases; nucleotides outside the gene matches: 6. CDR3 size: 15 residues. Germline V lookup: CDR1 SNHLY, CDR2 FYNNEI. The CDR3 reads CASREMGQGAYEQYF. The CDR3 DNA reads TGTGCCAGCAGGGAAATGGGACAGGGGGCCTACGAGCAGTACTTC.

The genes are TRBV20-1 and TRBJ2-3; unclear D gene. Trimming stripped 6 bases from V and 4 bases from J, with 17 bases between. CDR1 and CDR2 from the germline V gene are DFQATT and SNEGSKA (reference sequence). CDR3 length equals 14 residues. CDR3 sequence reads: CSAARVVFADTQYF. The CDR3 DNA reads TGCAGTGCCGCCCGGGTAGTCTTCGCAGATACGCAGTATTTT.

In its sample, this clonotype was seen a few times. The gene calls are TRBV28 and TRBJ2-7; D is unclear. Germline V gene data show CDR1 as MDHEN and CDR2 as SYDVKM. V was pared by 7 bases and J by 3 bases, with 4 bases between. The CDR3 has 10 amino acids. DNA for the CDR3: TGTGCCAGCACTCTCTACGAGCAGTACTTC. Translating it yields CASTLYEQYF.

The V call is TRBV7-9, the J call TRBJ2-3; 10 bases are a match to TRBD2. In germline, CDR1 is SEHNR, CDR2 FQNEAQ (reference sequence). V gave up 2 bases and J gave up 8 bases; unmatched junction bases: 7. This CDR3 is 15 amino acids long. CDR3 DNA sequence: TGTGCCAGCAGCTTATTTCTAGCGGGAGAAAGTACGCAGTATTTT. As protein: CASSLFLAGESTQYF.

The chain employs TRBV29-1 and TRBJ1-4; a weak D match, TRBD1 (6 bases). The CDR3 sequence is 14 residues long. V lost 4 bases to trimming and J lost 5 bases, with 14 bases between them. In germline, CDR1 is SQVTM, CDR2 ANQGSEA. As DNA, the CDR3 is TGCAGCGTTGGTCGGGTGGGACAAAATGAAAAACTGTTTTTT. Translating it yields CSVGRVGQNEKLFF. Full variable domain (outside the CDR3, taken from reference TRBV29-1 and TRBJ1-4): SAVISQKPSRDICQRGTSLTIQCQVDSQVTMMFWYRQQPGQSLTLIATANQGSEATYESGFVIDKFPISRPNLTFSTLTVSNMSPEDSSIYLCSVGRVGQNEKLFFGSGTQLSVL.

This clonotype was picked up a small number of times. V and J are TRBV4-3 and TRBJ2-2; tentatively, D is TRBD2 (5 bases). From germline, CDR1 is LGHNA and CDR2 YSLEER. Trimming stripped 0 bases from V and 4 bases from J, with 12 bases between. This CDR3 is built from 16 residues. CDR3 nucleotides: TGCGCCAGCAGCCAAGATACTCGGGCGGGCACCGGGGAGCTGTTTTTT. Translation gives CASSQDTRAGTGELFF.

This clonotype turned up a few times. The chain combines TRBV24-1 with TRBJ2-5; D not resolved. V lost 4 bases, J lost 5 bases, and 10 bases lay in between. Per the germline V gene, CDR1 is KGHDR and CDR2 is SFDVKD. The CDR3 is 13 amino acids. CDR3 DNA sequence: TGTGCCACCAGTGACGGCGGCACCGAGACCCAGTACTTC. Protein: CATSDGGTETQYF.

The CDR3: CSVEASGGPYEQYF. The DNA of the CDR3 is TGCAGCGTTGAGGCTAGCGGGGGGCCCTACGAGCAGTACTTC. The chain carries TRBV29-1 and TRBJ2-7, with 11 bases identical to TRBD2. Germline-derived CDR1 and CDR2 are SQVTM and ANQGSEA. Germline trimming cut 3 bases from V and 2 bases from J; bases unmatched to any gene: 3. The CDR3 contains 14 residues.

This clonotype has a handful of counts. The chain combines TRBV12-3 or TRBV12-4 with TRBJ2-4; 10 bases are shared with TRBD1. V lost 6 bases to trimming and J lost 1 base; unmatched junction nucleotides: 6. The CDR3 runs 16 residues. The CDR3 sequence is CASSSPGQGAKNIQYF. CDR3 nucleotides: TGTGCCAGCAGCAGCCCGGGACAGGGGGCCAAAAACATTCAGTACTTC.

This clonotype was seen only a few times. This rearrangement joins TRBV6-1 to TRBJ1-1, with 8 bases matching TRBD1. The CDR3 has 15 amino acids. V dropped 5 bases and J dropped 5; count of bases not matched to a gene: 10. The germline gives CDR1 MNHNS, CDR2 SASEGT. CDR3 DNA sequence: TGTGCCAGCAGTCCCCAGGACAGGGCGGTGACTGAAGCTTTCTTT. Translated, it gives CASSPQDRAVTEAFF.